These 13 T cell receptor beta chains were all obtained from the same sample, sequenced in a study of CD8+ T cells in alopecia areata. Extraction of RNA preceded its reverse transcription into cDNA, which served as the sequencing template. Produced via immunoSEQ multiplex PCR; TCRdb's table is partial and in-frame only. The sample carries 200,000 to 250,000 clones, less than 45% recorded once. As to treatment: oral pan-JAK inhibitor, 5-10 mg twice daily. Sample: CD4+ T cells sorted from blood, taken between weeks 36 and 40, from a patient treated with tofacitinib. The receptors were sampled from a human donor with alopecia areata.

There are a few counts of this clone. The V call is TRBV23-1, the J call TRBJ2-4, with D unclear. TRBV23-1 is an open reading frame whose function is uncertain. V lost 2 bases and J lost 8, with 10 bases in between. The CDR3 has 13 amino acids. The CDR3 loop reads CASSQPEKDIQYF. The DNA for the CDR3 is TGCGCCAGCAGTCAACCCGAAAAGGACATTCAGTACTTC.

Turning to this clone: A read error may account for a junction end that differs from germline. The V gene is TRBV2, the J gene TRBJ1-5; D gene uncertain. CDR1 is SNHLY, CDR2 FYNNEI, per germline. The CDR3 sequence is 13 residues long. This chain's CDR3 is CASREGSNQPQHF. CDR3 coding DNA: TGTGCCAGCAGGGAAGGGAGCAATCAGCCCCAGCATTTT.

The V and J genes are TRBV29-1 and TRBJ2-5; tentative D call: TRBD1 (6 bases). Germline CDR1 SQVTM, CDR2 ANQGSEA. Trimming removed 7 bases from V and 4 bases from J, with 16 bases in between. The CDR3 consists of 13 residues. Written as DNA, the CDR3 is TGCAGCGCCGGGCCCTCCAGGGGAGAGACCCAGTACTTC. This gives the protein CSAGPSRGETQYF.

This clone showed up just a few times. This sequence joins TRBV5-1 and TRBJ1-4, with D unclear. CDR3 length equals 12 residues. The germline V and J ends were trimmed by 0 bases and 10 bases, with 7 bases remaining between them. Per the germline V gene, CDR1 is SGHRS and CDR2 is YFSETQ. CDR3 sequence: CASSLAEGKLFF. Written as DNA, the CDR3 is TGCGCCAGCAGCTTGGCCGAGGGAAAACTGTTTTTT. The full variable domain, its missing parts supplied by reference TRBV5-1 and TRBJ1-4, is KAGVTQTPRYLIKTRGQQVTLSCSPISGHRSVSWYQQTPGQGLQFLFEYFSETQRNKGNFPGRFSGRQFSNSRSEMNVSTLELGDSALYLCASSLAEGKLFFGSGTQLSVL.

This chain uses TRBV29-1 with TRBJ2-3, with 11 nucleotides matching TRBD1. The germline gives CDR1 SQVTM, CDR2 ANQGSEA. CDR3 length: 17 amino acids. The trim removed 4 bases at V and 3 bases at J, leaving 12 bases unmatched. The CDR3 protein is CSVVGERTGGSTDTQYF. The CDR3 DNA reads as TGCAGCGTTGTAGGCGAAAGGACAGGGGGCTCTACAGATACGCAGTATTTT.

The V call is TRBV28, the J call TRBJ2-7; D may be TRBD1 (6 bases). The ends were cut back, 7 bases at V and 0 bases at J, with 19 bases in the middle. Germline-derived CDR1 and CDR2 are MDHEN and SYDVKM. The CDR3 has 16 residues. The CDR3 protein is CASTTPGQLSSYEQYF. Here the CDR3 DNA reads TGTGCCAGCACCACACCCGGACAGTTAAGCTCCTACGAGCAGTACTTC.

The sample holds a few counts of this clone. The chain links TRBV29-1 to TRBJ1-1, with D perhaps matching TRBD1 (6 bases). The V and J ends lost 6 bases and 1 base respectively, with 18 bases between them. The germline V gene has CDR1 SQVTM and CDR2 ANQGSEA. The CDR3 extends over 15 amino acids. The CDR3 loop reads CSVNRATLGNTEAFF. The DNA of the CDR3 is TGCAGCGTGAACAGGGCTACCTTGGGGAACACTGAAGCTTTCTTT.

This chain links TRBV18 with TRBJ1-5; 9 bases match TRBD1. The CDR3 sequence is 15 residues long. V shed 4 bases and J 4 bases; nucleotides not matched to a gene: 5. Germline lookup yields CDR1 KGHSH and CDR2 LQKENI. The CDR3: CASSLAGTGNQPQHF. CDR3 in DNA: TGTGCCAGCTCACTGGCCGGGACAGGGAATCAGCCCCAGCATTTT.

This clone was recorded many times. The rearrangement joins TRBV19 to TRBJ2-6; weak D call: TRBD1 (5 bases). The germline V and J ends were trimmed by 4 bases and 2 bases, with 15 bases remaining between them. Looked up from germline, CDR1 is LNHDA and CDR2 is SQIVND (reference sequence). This CDR3 contains 17 residues. CDR3 sequence reads: CASSTQTARTGANVLTF. The CDR3 DNA reads TGTGCCAGTAGTACGCAGACAGCTAGAACTGGGGCCAACGTCCTGACTTTC.

In this sample, this clone turned up many times. This sample also contains other DNA sequences that code for the same CDR3. The chain uses TRBV28 and TRBJ2-7; the D is unclear. Trimming shortened V by 1 base and J by 0 bases, and 10 bases separated the two germline ends. The CDR3 spans 15 residues. Germline CDR1 and CDR2: MDHEN and SYDVKM. CDR3 nucleotide sequence: TGTGCCAGCAGTTTATCCCCTCGTAGCTCCTACGAGCAGTACTTC. This codes for CASSLSPRSSYEQYF.

The CDR3 here is CASRTSENYEQYF. Written as DNA, the CDR3 is TGTGCCAGCAGAACTAGCGAGAACTACGAGCAGTACTTC. This chain uses TRBV2 with TRBJ2-7; 7 bases agree with TRBD2. J gave up 3 bases and V 6 bases, and 5 bases lay outside the gene matches. Germline lookup yields CDR1 SNHLY and CDR2 FYNNEI. This CDR3 spans 13 amino acids.

V and J are TRBV30 and TRBJ2-1; maybe TRBD2 (5 bases). The CDR3 contains 15 residues. The germline V gene encodes CDR1 GTSNPN and CDR2 SVGIG (reference sequence). V lost 2 bases, J lost 7 bases, and 18 bases lay in between. CDR3 DNA sequence: TGTGCCTGGAGTATAACGACTACTAGTCAGAATGAGCAGTTCTTC. Its translation: CAWSITTTSQNEQFF.

This clone turned up a few times. This sequence joins TRBV5-1 and TRBJ2-7, with a possible D match to TRBD1 (5 bases). V gave up 4 bases and J gave up 3 bases, with 8 bases separating them. Germline loops: CDR1 SGHRS, CDR2 YFSETQ. This CDR3 has 12 amino acids. CDR3 sequence: CASSADSYEQYF. CDR3 nucleotide sequence: TGCGCCAGCAGCGCCGACAGCTACGAGCAGTACTTC.